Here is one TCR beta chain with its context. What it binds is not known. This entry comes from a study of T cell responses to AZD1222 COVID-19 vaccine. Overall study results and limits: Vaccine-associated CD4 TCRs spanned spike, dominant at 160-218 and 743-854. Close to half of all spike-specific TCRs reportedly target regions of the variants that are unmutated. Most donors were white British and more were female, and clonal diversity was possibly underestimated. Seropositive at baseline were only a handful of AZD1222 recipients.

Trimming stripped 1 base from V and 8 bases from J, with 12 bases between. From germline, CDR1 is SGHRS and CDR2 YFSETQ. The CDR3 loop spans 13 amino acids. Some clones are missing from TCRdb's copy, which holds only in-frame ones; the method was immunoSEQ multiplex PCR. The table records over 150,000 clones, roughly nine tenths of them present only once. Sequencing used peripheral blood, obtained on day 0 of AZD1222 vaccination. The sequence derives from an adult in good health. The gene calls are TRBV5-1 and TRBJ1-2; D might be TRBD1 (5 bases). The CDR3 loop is CASSLSWGDGYTF. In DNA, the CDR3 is TGCGCCAGCAGCTTGTCGTGGGGGGACGGCTACACCTTC.